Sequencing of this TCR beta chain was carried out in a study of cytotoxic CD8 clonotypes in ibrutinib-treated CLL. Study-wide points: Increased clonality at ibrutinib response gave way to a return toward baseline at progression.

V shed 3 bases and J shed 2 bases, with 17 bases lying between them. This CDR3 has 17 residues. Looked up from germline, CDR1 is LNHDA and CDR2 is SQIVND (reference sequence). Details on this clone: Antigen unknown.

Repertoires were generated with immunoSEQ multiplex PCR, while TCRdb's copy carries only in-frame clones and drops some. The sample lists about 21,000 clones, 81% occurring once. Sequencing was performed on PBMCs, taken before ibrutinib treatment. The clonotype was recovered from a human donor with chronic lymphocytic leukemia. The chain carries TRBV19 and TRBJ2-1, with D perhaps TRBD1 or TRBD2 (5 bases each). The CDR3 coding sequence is TGTGCCAGTAGTATTTTGGGACCCGACGCGGCCTACAATGAGCAGTTCTTC. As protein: CASSILGPDAAYNEQFF.